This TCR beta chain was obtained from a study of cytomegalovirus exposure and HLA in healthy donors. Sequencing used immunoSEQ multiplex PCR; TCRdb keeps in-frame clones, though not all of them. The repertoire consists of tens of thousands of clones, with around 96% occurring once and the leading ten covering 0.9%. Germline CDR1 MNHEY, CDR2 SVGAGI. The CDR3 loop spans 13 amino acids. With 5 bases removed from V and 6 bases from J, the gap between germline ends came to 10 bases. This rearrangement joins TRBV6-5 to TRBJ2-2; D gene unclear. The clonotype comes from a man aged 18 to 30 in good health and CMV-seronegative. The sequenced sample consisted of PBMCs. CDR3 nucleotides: TGTGCCAGCAGTACCCGAACGGCCGGGGAGCTGTTTTTT. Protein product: CASSTRTAGELFF.